This TCR beta chain is drawn from a study of T cells after yellow fever vaccination. CDR3 length: 14 amino acids. Germline CDR1 MGHRA, CDR2 YSYEKL. Trimming took 1 base from V and 6 from J, leaving 13 bases between them. TCRdb reanalysed the 5' RACE reads using MiXCR and keeps one entry per CDR3 protein. The sample shows 95,000 to 150,000 distinct CDR3 sequences, more than 7.5% of them seen only once. The sample consisted of CD8+ T cells sorted from PBMCs, taken on the day of the yellow fever booster vaccination. The rearrangement links TRBV4-1 to TRBJ2-7, with D possibly matching TRBD1 (5 bases). The source of this sequence is a young man who received the YFV17D yellow fever vaccine. The DNA for the CDR3 is TGCGCCAGCAGCCAAGGACAGCATAGGGGCGAGCAGTACTTC. It translates to CASSQGQHRGEQYF.